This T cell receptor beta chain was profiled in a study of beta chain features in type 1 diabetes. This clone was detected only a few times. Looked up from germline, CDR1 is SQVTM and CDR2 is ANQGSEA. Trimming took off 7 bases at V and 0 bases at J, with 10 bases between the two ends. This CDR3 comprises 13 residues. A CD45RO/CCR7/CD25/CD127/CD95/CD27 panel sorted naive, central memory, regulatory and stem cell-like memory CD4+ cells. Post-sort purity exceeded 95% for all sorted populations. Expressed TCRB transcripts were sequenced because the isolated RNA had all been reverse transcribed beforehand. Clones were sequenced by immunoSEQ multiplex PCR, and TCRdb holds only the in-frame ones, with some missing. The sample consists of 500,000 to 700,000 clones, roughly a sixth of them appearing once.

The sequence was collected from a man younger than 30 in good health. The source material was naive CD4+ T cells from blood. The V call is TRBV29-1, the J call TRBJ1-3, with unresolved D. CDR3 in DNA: TGCAGCGCTGGATCCAACTCTGGAAACACCATATATTTT. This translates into CSAGSNSGNTIYF.